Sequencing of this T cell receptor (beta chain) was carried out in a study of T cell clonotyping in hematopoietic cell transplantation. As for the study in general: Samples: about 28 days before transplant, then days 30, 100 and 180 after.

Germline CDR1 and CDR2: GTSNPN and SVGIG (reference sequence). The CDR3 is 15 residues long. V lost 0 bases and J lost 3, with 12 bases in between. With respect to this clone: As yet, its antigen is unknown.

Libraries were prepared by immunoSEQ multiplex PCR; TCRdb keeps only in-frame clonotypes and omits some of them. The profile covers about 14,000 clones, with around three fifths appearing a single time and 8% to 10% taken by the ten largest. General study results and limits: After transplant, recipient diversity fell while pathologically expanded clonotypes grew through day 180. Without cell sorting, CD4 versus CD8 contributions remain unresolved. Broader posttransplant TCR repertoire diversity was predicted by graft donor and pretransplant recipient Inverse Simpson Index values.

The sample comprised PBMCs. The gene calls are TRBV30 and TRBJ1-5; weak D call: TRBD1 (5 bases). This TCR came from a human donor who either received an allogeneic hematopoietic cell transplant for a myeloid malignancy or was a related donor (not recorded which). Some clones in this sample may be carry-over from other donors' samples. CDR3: CAWSVSGMINQPQHF. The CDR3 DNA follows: TGTGCCTGGAGTGTATCAGGGATGATCAATCAGCCCCAGCATTTT.